This TCR beta chain comes out of a study of beta chain features in type 1 diabetes (dated by TCRdb to 2017 to 2018). For the study in its entirety: Mean age, gender distribution, total cell number and subset yield did not differ between patients and healthy donors. A total of about 100,000,000 sorted cells were examined across all samples, and RNA yield correlated strongly with the number of cells per subset. In the study, recently diagnosed type 1 diabetes patients and matched healthy donors were compared on the TCRB repertoires of their sorted circulating CD4+ T cell subsets. Regulatory and stem cell-like memory subsets were obtained from only 8 patients and about 8 healthy donors, while naive and central memory subsets were obtained from all 30 or so donors.

On this clone: The clone's antigen remains unknown. Within one base of it there is no much larger clone, and no base qualities were kept.

Each donor gave one peripheral blood draw, averaging approximately 120 mL, which was collected into heparinised tubes. A BD FACSAria II was used to sort naive, central memory, regulatory and stem cell-like memory CD4+ T cells with a panel that included CD45RO, CCR7, CD25, CD127, CD95 and CD27. Every sorted population had a purity above 98%. PBMCs were isolated right away by Lymphoprep density gradient centrifugation and were stained directly, without culture. To minimize batch effects, samples were stained and sorted in pairs, one healthy donor with one patient per experiment. The entire amount of isolated RNA was reverse transcribed using the High Capacity cDNA Reverse Transcription Kit, so the sequenced TCRB transcripts were expressed ones. Deep immunoSEQ sequencing was performed on naive, central memory and regulatory T cell samples, with an average of about 4 million total reads per sample. Sorted cells were lysed in RLT buffer and RNA was extracted with DNase-treated RNeasy Micro or Mini kits, depending on cell number. To prevent cross-contamination, every cell subset was processed on its own, while patient and healthy donor samples were processed together. TCRB sequences were amplified from cDNA with the immunoSEQ multiplex PCR, producing 87-bp fragments spanning the CDR3 region. The amplicons were sequenced using the Illumina HiSeq platform. Under the source paper's analysis protocol: Synthetic template baselines were used to correct PCR bias computationally, reads within Hamming distance 2 were collapsed, and singletons that could not be merged were discarded. Reads were aligned against IMGT to assign V, D and J genes, CDR3 length and insertions or deletions at six rearrangement sites. Clonotype counts were normalized to sorted cell number within each subset before computing true diversity and Gini coefficients with the tcR R package. The overlap coefficient, calculated on TCRB nucleotide sequences, was used to measure repertoire sharing. As a proxy for the pre-selection repertoire, out-of-frame TCRB sequences from naive cells were analyzed. This immuneACCESS table, as held by TCRdb, lists in-frame sequences with V and J called but not all clones. Of the missing ones, under half trace to an unresolved V gene in checked studies; the others have no known cause. D and trimming were read from the DNA, whereas the V and J calls and clone size are those reported in that table. The sample yields nearly 700,000 clones; 13% were counted once. The ten biggest clones cover less than 0.025% of the sample.

Study-wide findings and limitations: A moderate but significant shortening of TCRB CDR3 length was observed in type 1 diabetes patients in all four CD4+ subsets. Sequencing cDNA rather than genomic DNA could over-represent highly expressing activated cells, although activation and CD3 levels did not differ between groups. The naive, central memory and regulatory TCRB repertoires appeared to resemble one another more closely among patients than among healthy donors. Patients with type 1 diabetes made fewer insertions and deleted more nucleotides at VDJ recombination sites, implying thymic rearrangement abnormalities. PCR might favor shorter templates, but patient and control samples were amplified and corrected together, so any skew would affect both groups equally. Because the HLA sub-analyses included only small numbers of individuals, any influence of HLA type on TCRB rearrangement was left unresolved.

The sequence derives from a young man with type 1 diabetes. The sample was naive CD4+ T cells from blood. Per the publication, the cell subset or site label means: true naive CD4+ T cells.

The DNA sequence is TGCAGTGCAAAAGAGACTGAAGCTTTCTTT. It is translated as CSAKETEAFF. In this chain, TRBV20-1 is recombined with TRBJ1-1; no D gene call is confident. Via the germline V gene (reference sequence), CDR1 is DFQATT and CDR2 SNEGSKA. At the junction V is shortened by 6 bases and J by 5 bases, with 7 bases in between. From cysteine to phenylalanine, the CDR3 is 10 amino acids long. Here the CDR3 DNA is all that survives: 30 bases in frame from base 1.